The sequence of this T cell receptor (beta chain) was determined in a study of low-dose radiotherapy and immunotherapy resistance in tumors. TRAV- and TRBV-specific primers primed first-strand cDNA, covering alpha and beta chains. Amplification, which lasted around 18 PCR cycles, used a constant-region primer and V-primer adapter to amplify TCRs. Each CDR3 protein gets one entry after TCRdb re-called the reads with MiXCR. The repertoire holds approximately 9,000 distinct CDR3 sequences, with about 70% as singletons. J gave up 4 bases and V 0 bases, and 4 bases lay outside the gene matches. The CDR3 is 15 amino acids. Germline lookup yields CDR1 SGHAT and CDR2 FQNNGV.

This TCR was recovered from a human donor with advanced metastatic prostate, ovarian, gallbladder or colorectal cancer (not recorded which). This table probably holds off-target reads from a library built for another chain. J is TRBJ2-3 and V is TRBV11-2, with 7 bases aligning to TRBD2. The CDR3 DNA sequence: TGTGCCAGCAGCTTAGAAGGGGCGGGGGCAGATACGCAGTATTTT. Protein product: CASSLEGAGADTQYF.